This is a list of T cell receptor beta chains from one sample in a study of cytomegalovirus exposure and HLA in healthy donors. TCRdb keeps only in-frame clones here, not all; method: immunoSEQ multiplex PCR. The repertoire holds about 60,000 clones, around 95% seen once, with about 6.5% in the top ten. Input material: PBMCs. The receptors were gathered from a woman aged 18-35 years in good health and CMV-seropositive. The CDR3 runs from the conserved cysteine through the conserved F or W. Each record gives: clone size, D gene, V gene, J gene, CDR3 DNA, CDR3 protein. A D gene is named only where the DNA matches it firmly. Not all rows give a size; the values are once, few, many and, for expanded clones, a class.

clone_size: NA
d_call: NA
v_call: TRBV6-5
j_call: TRBJ1-1
cdr3_nt: TGTGCCAGCTCCTACCGGGACATCGTCCTCTCAGGGGCTTTCTTT
cdr3_aa: CASSYRDIVLSGAFF

clone_size: NA
d_call: NA
v_call: TRBV15
j_call: TRBJ1-5
cdr3_nt: TGTGCCACGCAGAGGGAGTGGGATCAGCCCCAGCATTTT
cdr3_aa: CATQREWDQPQHF

clone_size: NA
d_call: TRBD2
v_call: TRBV11-2
j_call: TRBJ2-7
cdr3_nt: TGTGCCAGCAGCCTAGCGGGGAGGATTTCCTACGAGCAGTACTTC
cdr3_aa: CASSLAGRISYEQYF

clone_size: few
d_call: NA
v_call: TRBV29-1
j_call: TRBJ2-1
cdr3_nt: TGCAGCGTACTAGGTCCGACTACCCATGAGCAGTTCTTC
cdr3_aa: CSVLGPTTHEQFF

clone_size: NA
d_call: NA
v_call: TRBV30
j_call: TRBJ1-6
cdr3_nt: TGTGCCTGGAGTGGTTACAGTGATTCACCCCTCCACTTT
cdr3_aa: CAWSGYSDSPLHF

clone_size: few
d_call: NA
v_call: TRBV18
j_call: TRBJ1-5
cdr3_nt: TGTGCCAGCTCATTCGGGGAAAATCAGCCCCAGCATTTT
cdr3_aa: CASSFGENQPQHF

clone_size: once
d_call: TRBD1
v_call: TRBV7-3
j_call: TRBJ1-6
cdr3_nt: TGTGCCAGCAGCTTATGGACAGGGAATAATTCACCCCTCCACTTT
cdr3_aa: CASSLWTGNNSPLHF

clone_size: NA
d_call: NA
v_call: TRBV6-5
j_call: TRBJ2-7
cdr3_nt: TGTGCCAGCAGTTTAGGAGGACCGAATCTCTCCTACGAGCAGTACTTC
cdr3_aa: CASSLGGPNLSYEQYF

clone_size: NA
d_call: TRBD2
v_call: TRBV7-3
j_call: TRBJ2-3
cdr3_nt: TGTGCCAGCAGCTTTGGGACTAGCGGGAGGGTGTCAGATACGCAGTATTTT
cdr3_aa: CASSFGTSGRVSDTQYF

clone_size: NA
d_call: NA
v_call: TRBV19
j_call: TRBJ1-2
cdr3_nt: TGTGCCAGTAGTCCAGGGTTGGTTAACTATGGCTACACCTTC
cdr3_aa: CASSPGLVNYGYTF

clone_size: once
d_call: NA
v_call: TRBV29-1
j_call: TRBJ2-1
cdr3_nt: TGCAGCGTTGTGGTCGCGGGGCCTTCGAATGAGCAGTTCTTC
cdr3_aa: CSVVVAGPSNEQFF

clone_size: NA
d_call: NA
v_call: TRBV18
j_call: TRBJ2-2
cdr3_nt: TGTGCCAGCTCACCACTCCCCGCGGCGGGGGCTTCCGGAGGGGAGCTGTTTTTT
cdr3_aa: CASSPLPAAGASGGELFF

clone_size: once
d_call: NA
v_call: TRBV27
j_call: TRBJ1-1
cdr3_nt: TGTGCCAGCAGTTTAACCACGGGGAACACTGAAGCTTTCTTT
cdr3_aa: CASSLTTGNTEAFF

clone_size: NA
d_call: NA
v_call: TRBV12-5
j_call: TRBJ2-1
cdr3_nt: TGTGCTAGTGGTTTGCCCACAGGCTCCTACAATGAGCAGTTCTTC
cdr3_aa: CASGLPTGSYNEQFF

clone_size: NA
d_call: NA
v_call: TRBV30
j_call: TRBJ2-7
cdr3_nt: TGTGCCTGGATTAGGGGCCCCTACGAGCAGTACTTC
cdr3_aa: CAWIRGPYEQYF

clone_size: NA
d_call: NA
v_call: TRBV7-9
j_call: TRBJ2-5
cdr3_nt: TGTGCCAGCAGCCGAGGTGGTGGTAGCGGAGGCCAAGAGACCCAGTACTTC
cdr3_aa: CASSRGGGSGGQETQYF

clone_size: NA
d_call: NA
v_call: TRBV19
j_call: TRBJ1-4
cdr3_nt: TGTGCCAGTAGTGTAACTTTTAATGAAAAACTGTTTTTT
cdr3_aa: CASSVTFNEKLFF

clone_size: NA
d_call: TRBD1
v_call: TRBV10-3
j_call: TRBJ2-2
cdr3_nt: TGTGCCATCAGTTTAGACAGGGCCCCCGGGGAGCTGTTTTTT
cdr3_aa: CAISLDRAPGELFF

clone_size: few
d_call: TRBD2
v_call: TRBV28
j_call: TRBJ2-1
cdr3_nt: TGTGCCAGCAGTGGGGGGGGACTAGCGGCCCTCCGGAGATACAATGAGCAGTTCTTC
cdr3_aa: CASSGGGLAALRRYNEQFF

clone_size: once
d_call: TRBD1
v_call: TRBV27
j_call: TRBJ1-4
cdr3_nt: TGTGCCAGCAGTTTAAGAGGGGGCATGACTAATGAAAAACTGTTTTTT
cdr3_aa: CASSLRGGMTNEKLFF

clone_size: NA
d_call: NA
v_call: TRBV7-9
j_call: TRBJ2-1
cdr3_nt: TGTGCCAGCATTTCAGACTCGAAAACCTACAATGAGCAGTTCTTC
cdr3_aa: CASISDSKTYNEQFF